This T cell receptor beta chain comes out of a study of T cells after yellow fever vaccination. The wider study: For low cell numbers, libraries were made with SMART-Seq v4 Ultra Low Input. Overall study findings and caveats: Some clonotypes, a small share, were shared between CD4 and CD8 compartments. Among primary-vaccination clones, most reappeared after the booster, at approximately 97% for CD4 and approximately 90% for CD8.

A process of 5'RACE template switching, which added a universal primer site and UMIs, was used to make TCR cDNA. TCRdb re-analysed the 5' RACE reads in MiXCR, keeping a single row per CDR3 protein. Among 300,000 to 400,000 distinct CDR3 sequences listed, approximately 13% were seen once. CDR3 length: 15 residues. J lost 7 bases, V lost 3 bases, and 8 bases had no gene match. Germline V CDR1 and CDR2: SGHNT, YYREEE (reference sequence). This clonotype occurred a few times. Its target is not known. V usage is TRBV5-4 and J usage is TRBJ1-3, with TRBD1 matching over 9 bases. The sequencing used CD4+ T cells sorted from PBMCs, collected 15 days after the yellow fever booster vaccination. This sequence was found in a man aged 18 to 29 who received the YFV17D yellow fever vaccine. The CDR3 loop is CASSSGTGLWNTIYF. The CDR3 region has the DNA TGTGCCAGCAGCTCCGGGACAGGGTTATGGAACACCATATATTTT.